This T cell receptor (beta chain) was found in a study of early T cells in non-severe SARS-CoV-2 infection. Unique molecular identifiers were added to individual cDNA molecules. Using its own MiXCR run on the 5' RACE reads, TCRdb lists one record per CDR3 protein. The table shows about 40,000 distinct CDR3 sequences, with approximately 4.8% occurring only once. At least ten counts were recorded for this clonotype. What it binds is unknown. Study findings and constraints: Clonotype matching in VDJdb favored anti-spike CD8 responses and did not capture private and CD4 specificities.

This sequence was found in an adult who was a healthcare worker with PCR-confirmed SARS-CoV-2 infection or an uninfected control (not recorded which). The sequenced material came from whole blood.

Written as DNA, the CDR3 is TGCGCCAGCAGAGTTAGTCCGGCTTGGGATCAGCCCCAGCATTTT. It codes for CASRVSPAWDQPQHF. The V gene is TRBV5-1, the J gene TRBJ1-5; D not certain. CDR3 length: 15 residues. V was clipped by 5 bases and J by 5 bases, with 17 bases between them. CDR1 SGHRS and CDR2 YFSETQ come from the germline V gene.